The 24 T cell receptor beta chains below were found in one sample sequenced in a study of blood T cell repertoires in COVID-19. Clones were read by immunoSEQ multiplex PCR, and TCRdb kept only the in-frame ones, dropping some. The profile shows approximately 270,000 clones, 85% to 95% of them singletons. What was sequenced was PBMCs or T cells enriched from blood (not recorded which). The receptors shown here come from a man aged 40-50 years who had been exposed to COVID-19.

The chain couples TRBV19 to TRBJ2-7, with 8 bases that match TRBD1. The CDR3 has 13 residues. Germline CDR1 LNHDA, CDR2 SQIVND (reference sequence). V trimming: 3 bases; J trimming: 6 bases; junction bases outside the gene matches: 4. The CDR3 region has the DNA TGTGCCAGTAGTATCCCACAGGGGGTCGAGCAGTACTTC. Its protein product is CASSIPQGVEQYF. Supplemented by reference TRBV19 and TRBJ2-7, the full variable domain reads DGGITQSPKYLFRKEGQNVTLSCEQNLNHDAMYWYRQDPGQGLRLIYYSQIVNDFQKGDIAEGYSVSREKKESFPLTVTSAQKNPTAFYLCASSIPQGVEQYFGPGTRLTVT.

The chain joins TRBV5-1 to TRBJ2-5, with a weak D call TRBD1 (6 bases). Per the germline V gene, CDR1 is SGHRS and CDR2 is YFSETQ. V lost 3 bases, J lost 3 bases, and 15 bases lay in between. This CDR3 has 15 amino acids. This CDR3 is CASSYFETGKETQYF. For the CDR3, the DNA is TGCGCCAGCAGCTACTTTGAGACAGGAAAAGAGACCCAGTACTTC.

V usage is TRBV7-9 and J usage is TRBJ2-7; D not certain. CDR3 length equals 13 residues. Trimming took off 5 bases at V and 4 bases at J, with 12 bases between the two ends. Germline CDR1 reads SEHNR; CDR2 reads FQNEAQ (reference sequence). The CDR3 is CASSPTALYEQYF. CDR3 nucleotides: TGTGCCAGCAGCCCGACTGCGCTATACGAGCAGTACTTC.

The chain uses TRBV6-6 and TRBJ1-5, with a possible D match to TRBD1 (6 bases). This CDR3 has 15 residues. Germline lookup yields CDR1 MNHNY and CDR2 SVGAGI (reference sequence). Trimming cost V 8 bases and J 1 base, with 15 bases left between them. CDR3 residues: CASGPTGTSNQPQHF. The CDR3 DNA reads as TGTGCCAGCGGCCCAACAGGGACGAGCAATCAGCCCCAGCATTTT.

This chain joins TRBV12-1 and TRBJ2-7; the D call TRBD2 from the table was never checked on the DNA. TRBV12-1 is a pseudogene segment. The length of the CDR3 is 17 residues. This CDR3 is CASSFPTSGAPSYEQYF. CDR3 DNA: TGTGCCAGCAGCTTCCCGACTAGCGGTGCGCCTTCCTACGAGCAGTACTTC.

The CDR3 DNA sequence: TGTGCCAGCGCGGCTTCGAGAGGGGGCGCGGGTGGCTACACCTTC. Its protein is CASAASRGGAGGYTF. This chain uses TRBV7-6 with TRBJ1-2, with 7 bases matching TRBD1. Germline values: CDR1 SGHVS, CDR2 FNYEAQ. CDR3 length equals 15 residues. Trimming took 8 bases from V and 7 from J; bases not matched to a gene: 16.

The rearrangement joins TRBV21-1 to TRBJ2-7; TRBD1, the table's D call, lacks a check against the DNA. TRBV21-1 is noted as a pseudogene. There are 18 residues in the CDR3. The CDR3 bases are TGTGCCAGCAGCAAAGTTCGTTCGACAGGGTTGAATCGCTACGAGCAGTACTTC. Translation gives CASSKVRSTGLNRYEQYF.

The rearrangement joins TRBV7-9 to TRBJ2-7, with a weak D call TRBD2 (5 bases). This CDR3 comprises 13 residues. Germline assignment: CDR1 SEHNR and CDR2 FQNEAQ (reference sequence). V dropped 10 bases and J dropped 3 bases, with 16 bases sitting between them. DNA of the CDR3: TGTGCCACCGGAAAGGACGGGATCTACGAGCAGTACTTC. This gives the protein CATGKDGIYEQYF.

V usage is TRBV5-1 and J usage is TRBJ1-3; TRBD1 aligns across 7 bases. Germline CDR1 reads SGHRS; CDR2 reads YFSETQ. CDR3 length equals 19 residues. V was pared by 1 base and J by 0 bases, with 13 bases of the junction left unmatched. The CDR3 region is CASSLRTSGGTFSGNTIYF. In DNA, the CDR3 is TGCGCCAGCAGCTTGAGGACGTCAGGGGGAACTTTCTCTGGAAACACCATATATTTT.

The gene calls are TRBV27 and TRBJ2-1, with 8 bases fitting TRBD2. CDR1 MNHEY and CDR2 SMNVEV come from the germline V gene (reference sequence). V was pared by 5 bases and J by 6 bases, with 3 bases of the junction left unmatched. This CDR3 has 13 amino acids. CDR3 residues: CASSALAGNEQFF. For the CDR3, the DNA is TGTGCCAGCAGTGCGCTAGCGGGCAATGAGCAGTTCTTC.

The V call is TRBV5-1, the J call TRBJ2-7; 9 nucleotides align to TRBD1. CDR1 and CDR2 (germline): SGHRS, YFSETQ. V shed 0 bases and J 0 bases; nucleotides not matched to a gene: 4. This CDR3 has 16 amino acids. In DNA, the CDR3 is TGCGCCAGCAGCTTGGCCCGGACAGGGGACTCCTACGAGCAGTACTTC. Protein product: CASSLARTGDSYEQYF.

The chain carries TRBV4-1 and TRBJ1-2, with D perhaps matching TRBD1 (6 bases). Trimming shortened V by 0 bases and J by 2 bases, and 10 bases separated the two germline ends. The germline CDR1 and CDR2 sequences are MGHRA and YSYEKL. The CDR3 loop spans 15 amino acids. The CDR3 is CASSQEAQGNYGYTF. The CDR3 nucleotides read TGCGCCAGCAGCCAAGAGGCGCAGGGGAACTATGGCTACACCTTC.

V gene TRBV7-9 combines with J gene TRBJ2-2, with TRBD1 matching over 9 bases. V trimming: 8 bases; J trimming: 5 bases; junction bases outside the gene matches: 0. CDR1 and CDR2 from the germline V gene are SEHNR and FQNEAQ (reference sequence). This CDR3 contains 12 residues. CDR3 DNA: TGTGCCAGCGGGACAGGGACCGGGGAGCTGTTTTTT. As protein: CASGTGTGELFF.

The rearrangement uses TRBV30 and TRBJ2-1; possibly TRBD2 for D (6 bases). There are 12 residues in the CDR3. V was trimmed by 0 bases and J by 12 bases, leaving 12 bases between them. CDR1 is GTSNPN and CDR2 is SVGIG in the germline V gene (reference sequence). The DNA of the CDR3 is TGTGCCTGGAGTGTACGGGGGTACGGGCAGTTCTTC. It is translated as CAWSVRGYGQFF.

The genes are TRBV2 and TRBJ1-5; D remains ambiguous. V gave up 6 bases and J gave up 5 bases, with 11 bases separating them. The length of the CDR3 is 13 residues. Germline CDR1 and CDR2: SNHLY and FYNNEI. The chain's CDR3 is CASSPLTYQPQHF. The CDR3, as DNA: TGTGCCAGCAGCCCATTGACTTATCAGCCCCAGCATTTT.

V and J are TRBV11-2 and TRBJ1-2; 8 nucleotides align to TRBD1. Trimming cost V 5 bases and J 1 base; bases outside gene matches: 9. Germline V gene sequence: CDR1 SGHAT, CDR2 FQNNGV. The CDR3 length is 16 residues. The CDR3 DNA reads TGTGCCAGCAGCCAGGGGGACAGGACTCATAACTATGGCTACACCTTC. Its protein is CASSQGDRTHNYGYTF.

The gene calls are TRBV2 and TRBJ1-5; a weak D match, TRBD1 (6 bases). The CDR3 length is 15 residues. The ends were cut back, 6 bases at V and 3 bases at J, with 15 bases in the middle. Germline values: CDR1 SNHLY, CDR2 FYNNEI. The chain's CDR3 is CASSAGTGINQPQHF. The CDR3 DNA follows: TGTGCCAGCAGCGCCGGAACAGGGATCAATCAGCCCCAGCATTTT.

The V gene is TRBV5-4, the J gene TRBJ2-7; a possible D gene is TRBD1 (6 bases). The CDR3 length is 13 residues. Germline-derived CDR1 and CDR2 are SGHNT and YYREEE (reference sequence). In nucleotides, the CDR3 is TGTGCTACATTGAGGGACAAGACCTACGAGCAGTACTTC. Translated: CATLRDKTYEQYF.

V and J are TRBV7-9 and TRBJ1-2; D might be TRBD1 (5 bases). V shed 5 bases and J shed 3 bases, with 13 bases lying between them. The CDR3 contains 14 residues. Germline V gene lookup returns CDR1 SEHNR and CDR2 FQNEAQ (reference sequence). The CDR3 is CASSNEGVDYGYTF. CDR3 DNA sequence: TGTGCCAGCAGCAACGAAGGGGTTGACTATGGCTACACCTTC.

The chain joins TRBV5-5 to TRBJ2-2, with D uncertain. V was trimmed by 0 bases and J by 4 bases, leaving 10 bases between them. The CDR3 is 15 residues long. Germline CDR1 reads SGHKS; CDR2 reads YYEKEE (reference sequence). The CDR3 region has the DNA TGTGCCAGCAGCTTGGTTATTGTCGGCACCGGGGAGCTGTTTTTT. Its protein product is CASSLVIVGTGELFF.

The chain links TRBV4-1 to TRBJ2-2; tentative D call: TRBD1 (5 bases). V was shortened by 0 bases and J by 6 bases, with 11 bases between the two germline ends. Germline lookup yields CDR1 MGHRA and CDR2 YSYEKL. CDR3 length: 15 residues. The CDR3 protein is CASSQDRGAAGELFF. In DNA, the CDR3 is TGCGCCAGCAGCCAAGATCGTGGGGCCGCCGGGGAGCTGTTTTTT.

The genes are TRBV10-2 and TRBJ2-5; 16 nucleotides align to TRBD2. The CDR3 is made up of 14 amino acids. J was trimmed by 5 bases and V by 8 bases; bases with no gene match: 2. Germline lookup yields CDR1 WSHSY and CDR2 SAAADI. Here the CDR3 DNA reads TGCGCCAGCGGGACTAGCGGGAGGGGTGAGACCCAGTACTTC. It translates to CASGTSGRGETQYF.

V is TRBV2 and J is TRBJ1-4; TRBD1 is a possible D gene (5 bases). Germline lookup yields CDR1 SNHLY and CDR2 FYNNEI. The CDR3 is 14 residues long. Trimming took off 2 bases at V and 3 bases at J, with 7 bases between the two ends. As DNA, the CDR3 is TGTGCCAGCAGTGAAAAGGGGTCTAATGAAAAACTGTTTTTT. Amino acids: CASSEKGSNEKLFF.

V gene TRBV27 combines with J gene TRBJ2-7; 9 nucleotides agree with TRBD2. Germline V gives CDR1 MNHEY, CDR2 SMNVEV (reference sequence). Trimming at V came to 10 bases and at J to 5 bases, leaving 15 bases not matched to a gene. This CDR3 comprises 15 residues. The CDR3 loop reads CATEVASGTDHEQYF. The CDR3, as DNA: TGTGCCACAGAGGTGGCTAGCGGGACGGACCACGAGCAGTACTTC.